The rows below give T cell receptor beta chains drawn from one sample of a study of OX40 agonist ivuxolimab in advanced cancers. The protocol was immunoSEQ multiplex PCR, while the TCRdb copy is restricted to in-frame clones and leaves out a portion. The sample holds some 22,000 clones, around 87% seen once. This specimen was CD4+ or CD8+ T cells sorted from blood, taken in a trial of the OX40 agonist ivuxolimab. The source is an adult with an advanced solid tumor such as melanoma, head and neck, liver or kidney cancer. CDR3s include the opening cysteine and the closing phenylalanine or tryptophan. The D gene is left open where the match is weak. Only some rows state a clone size, as once, few, many or a class for expanded clones.

D	size	J	V	DNA	CDR3
TRBD1	-	TRBJ1-3	TRBV11-1	TGTGCCAGCAGCCGGACAGGGACTGGAAACACCATATATTTT	CASSRTGTGNTIYF
TRBD1	-	TRBJ2-7	TRBV6-9	TGTGCCAGCAGTCCTAATACAGGGGCTACCTACGAGCAGTACTTC	CASSPNTGATYEQYF
-	-	TRBJ1-3	TRBV25-1	TGTGCCAGCAGTGATTGGGACTCTGGAAACACCATATATTTT	CASSDWDSGNTIYF
TRBD1	-	TRBJ1-2	TRBV19	TGTGCCAGTAGTACAAACAGGGGCGGCTATGGCTACACCTTC	CASSTNRGGYGYTF
-	-	TRBJ1-5	TRBV19	TGTGCCAGTAGTTGGGCACCCTATAGCAATCAGCCCCAGCATTTT	CASSWAPYSNQPQHF
-	once	TRBJ1-2	TRBV30	TGTGCCTGGAGTGTAGAGCCAGGGAATGGCTACACCTTC	CAWSVEPGNGYTF
-	-	TRBJ2-7	TRBV4-1	TGCGCCAGCAGCCAAGAAGAGGGGCCCTCCTACGAGCAGTACTTC	CASSQEEGPSYEQYF
-	-	TRBJ2-5	TRBV25-1	TGTGCCAGCAGTGATGGAGAGACCCAGTACTTC	CASSDGETQYF
-	few	TRBJ1-6	TRBV14	TGTGCCAGCAGCCTGGCTGGACCCCTCCACTTT	CASSLAGPLHF
-	once	TRBJ2-3	TRBV6-5	TGTGCCAGCAGTTCGACAGGGAGGGGCACAGATACGCAGTATTTT	CASSSTGRGTDTQYF
-	-	TRBJ1-1	TRBV5-4	TGTGCCAGCAGCCCCACGGGGACGACTGAAGCTTTCTTT	CASSPTGTTEAFF
TRBD1	-	TRBJ1-1	TRBV6-4	TGTGCCAGCAGTGACTCGGGACAGATCACTGAAGCTTTCTTT	CASSDSGQITEAFF
-	once	TRBJ2-5	TRBV5-6	TGTGCCAGCAGCCACCTACAAGAGACCCAGTACTTC	CASSHLQETQYF
-	-	TRBJ1-2	TRBV4-3	TGCGCCAGCAGCCAAGATGTTGAGGGATCCCTAAGGCATGGCTACACCTTC	CASSQDVEGSLRHGYTF
-	-	TRBJ1-5	TRBV2	TGTGCCAGCAGTGTTAAGGGGGATAGCAATCAGCCCCAGCATTTT	CASSVKGDSNQPQHF
-	-	TRBJ2-2	TRBV27	TGTGCCAGCACCTCCTACAGCGAAGAGGAGCTGTTTTTT	CASTSYSEEELFF
-	-	TRBJ2-7	TRBV4-3	TGCGCCAGCAGCCAAGTTCCCGGCAGGGTCTCCTACGAGCAGTACTTC	CASSQVPGRVSYEQYF
-	-	TRBJ2-5	TRBV7-3	TGTGCCAGCAGCTTAGCGGGGACCCTACAAGAGACCCAGTACTTC	CASSLAGTLQETQYF
-	-	TRBJ1-2	TRBV11-2	TGTGCCAGCAGCTTAGAGGGTTCGTTGGACACTTCTAACTATGGCTACACCTTC	CASSLEGSLDTSNYGYTF
-	-	TRBJ2-3	TRBV9	TGTGCCAGCAGCGTACCTCGCTCGGCCCTCCGAAGCACAGATACGCAGTATTTT	CASSVPRSALRSTDTQYF
TRBD2	once	TRBJ2-3	TRBV30	TGTGCCTCCGGACTAGCGGGGATGGGAGATACGCAGTATTTT	CASGLAGMGDTQYF
-	-	TRBJ2-2	TRBV4-1	TGCGCCAGCAGCCAAGGGTTTTCTCGGGGACAACACACCGGGGAGCTGTTTTTT	CASSQGFSRGQHTGELFF
-	-	TRBJ2-2	TRBV4-1	TGCGCCAGCAGCCAAGACGCAGGGAACACCGGGGAGCTGTTTTTT	CASSQDAGNTGELFF
-	-	TRBJ1-1	TRBV4-2	TGTGCCAGCAACCAAAGGACGACCACAACTGAAGCTTTCTTT	CASNQRTTTTEAFF
-	-	TRBJ2-7	TRBV5-4	TGTGCCAGCAAGGGCTACCCCTTTGCCTACGAGCAGTACTTC	CASKGYPFAYEQYF
-	-	TRBJ1-3	TRBV5-6	TGTGCCAGCAGCTTAGGGGGGTCCGGAAACACCATATATTTT	CASSLGGSGNTIYF
-	-	TRBJ1-1	TRBV19	TGTGCCAGTAGTAACGACAGGATGGGGGACACTGAAGCTTTCTTT	CASSNDRMGDTEAFF
TRBD1	-	TRBJ2-1	TRBV4-2	TGTGCCAGCAGCCAAGGGACAGGGGCCAATGAGCAGTTCTTC	CASSQGTGANEQFF
-	-	TRBJ1-1	TRBV6-5	TGTGCCAGCAGTTATGGGGGGGCGCGCGGGACCATTGAAGCTTTCTTT	CASSYGGARGTIEAFF